Sequencing of this T cell receptor beta chain was carried out in a study of siplizumab effects on memory and regulatory T cells. Worth noting for this clone: Its specificity is unknown.

Sequencing was performed with immunoSEQ multiplex PCR; in TCRdb, only in-frame clones are kept and a portion is missing. This table holds around 100,000 clones, 85% to 95% found once. The study, taken as a whole, reports: The diversity of naive T cells seemed greater than that of memory cells, and their alloresponse contribution seemed major.

The CDR3 has 12 amino acids. The germline V and J ends were trimmed by 0 bases and 7 bases, with 7 bases remaining between them. From germline, CDR1 is SGDLS and CDR2 YYNGEE. The clonotype originates from a human donor in good health. The chain employs TRBV9 and TRBJ1-1, with D maybe TRBD1 (6 bases). The sample consisted of Tregs sorted from blood. The CDR3 loop is CASSVVGGEAFF. The CDR3, as DNA: TGTGCCAGCAGCGTAGTAGGGGGTGAAGCTTTCTTT.